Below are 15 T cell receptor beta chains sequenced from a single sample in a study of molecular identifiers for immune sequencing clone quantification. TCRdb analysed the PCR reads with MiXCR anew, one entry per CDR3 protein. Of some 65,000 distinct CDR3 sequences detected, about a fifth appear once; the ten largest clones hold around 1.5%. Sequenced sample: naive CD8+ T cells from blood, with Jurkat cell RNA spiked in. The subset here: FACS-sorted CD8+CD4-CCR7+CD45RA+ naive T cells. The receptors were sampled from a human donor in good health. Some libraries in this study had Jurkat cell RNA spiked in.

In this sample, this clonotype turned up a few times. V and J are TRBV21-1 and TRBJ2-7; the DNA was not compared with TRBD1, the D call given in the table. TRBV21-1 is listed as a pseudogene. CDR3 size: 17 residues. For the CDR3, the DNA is TGTGCCAGCAGCAAAGGGGGAAAGGACAGGGAAACCTACGAGCAGTACTTC. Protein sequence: CASSKGGKDRETYEQYF.

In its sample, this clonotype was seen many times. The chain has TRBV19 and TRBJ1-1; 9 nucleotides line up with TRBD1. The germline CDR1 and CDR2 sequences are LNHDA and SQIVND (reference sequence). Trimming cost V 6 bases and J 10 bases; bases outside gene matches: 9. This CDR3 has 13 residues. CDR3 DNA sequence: TGTGCCAGTAGACCAACACAGGGGGCGCGAGCTTTCTTT. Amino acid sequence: CASRPTQGARAFF.

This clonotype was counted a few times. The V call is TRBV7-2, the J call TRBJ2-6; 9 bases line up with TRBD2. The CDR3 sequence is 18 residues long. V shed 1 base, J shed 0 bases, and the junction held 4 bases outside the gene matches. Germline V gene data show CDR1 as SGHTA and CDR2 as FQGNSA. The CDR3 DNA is TGTGCCAGCAGCTTAGGTCTAGCGGGGTACTCTGGGGCCAACGTCCTGACTTTC. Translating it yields CASSLGLAGYSGANVLTF. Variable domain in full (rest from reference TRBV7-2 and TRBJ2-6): GAGVSQSPSNKVTEKGKDVELRCDPISGHTALYWYRQSLGQGLEFLIYFQGNSAPDKSGLPSDRFSAERTGGSVSTLTIQRTQQEDSAVYLCASSLGLAGYSGANVLTFGAGSRLTVL.

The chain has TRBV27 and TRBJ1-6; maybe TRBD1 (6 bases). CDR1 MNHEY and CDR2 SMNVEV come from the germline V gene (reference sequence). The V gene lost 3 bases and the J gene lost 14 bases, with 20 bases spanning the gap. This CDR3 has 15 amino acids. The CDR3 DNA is TGTGCCAGCAGTTTTCACGACAGGCCCGATCAGGCCCTCCACTTT. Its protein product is CASSFHDRPDQALHF.

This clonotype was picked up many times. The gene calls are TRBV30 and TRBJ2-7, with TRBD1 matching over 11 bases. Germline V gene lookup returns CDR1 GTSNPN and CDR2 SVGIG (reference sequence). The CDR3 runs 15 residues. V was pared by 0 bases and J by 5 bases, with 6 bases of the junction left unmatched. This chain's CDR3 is CAWSVLGQGVDEQYF. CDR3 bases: TGTGCCTGGAGTGTGTTGGGACAGGGGGTCGACGAGCAGTACTTC.

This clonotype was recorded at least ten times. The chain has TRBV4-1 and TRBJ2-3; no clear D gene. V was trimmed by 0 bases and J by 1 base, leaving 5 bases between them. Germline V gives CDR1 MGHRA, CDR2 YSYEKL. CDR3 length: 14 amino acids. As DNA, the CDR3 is TGCGCCAGCAGCCAAGATCCACGCACAGATACGCAGTATTTT. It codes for CASSQDPRTDTQYF.

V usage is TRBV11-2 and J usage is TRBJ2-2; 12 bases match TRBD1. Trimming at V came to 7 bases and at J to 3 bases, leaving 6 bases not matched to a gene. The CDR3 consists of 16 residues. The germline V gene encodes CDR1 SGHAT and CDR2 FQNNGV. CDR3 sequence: CASTAGQGAYTGELFF. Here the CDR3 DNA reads TGTGCCAGCACCGCGGGACAGGGGGCTTACACCGGGGAGCTGTTTTTT.

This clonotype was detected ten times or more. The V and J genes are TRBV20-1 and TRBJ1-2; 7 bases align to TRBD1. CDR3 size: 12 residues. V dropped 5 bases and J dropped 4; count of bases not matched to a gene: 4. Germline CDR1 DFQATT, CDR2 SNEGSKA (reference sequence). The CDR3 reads CSAPTGSYGYTF. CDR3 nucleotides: TGCAGTGCTCCGACAGGGAGCTATGGCTACACCTTC.

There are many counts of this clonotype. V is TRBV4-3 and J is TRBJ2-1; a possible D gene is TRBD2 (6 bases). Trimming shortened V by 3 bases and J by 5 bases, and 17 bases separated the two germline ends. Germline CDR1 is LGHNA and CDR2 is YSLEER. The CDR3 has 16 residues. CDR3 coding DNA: TGCGCCAGCAGCCAGGCTAGCGAGGTGAGAGACAATGAGCAGTTCTTC. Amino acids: CASSQASEVRDNEQFF.

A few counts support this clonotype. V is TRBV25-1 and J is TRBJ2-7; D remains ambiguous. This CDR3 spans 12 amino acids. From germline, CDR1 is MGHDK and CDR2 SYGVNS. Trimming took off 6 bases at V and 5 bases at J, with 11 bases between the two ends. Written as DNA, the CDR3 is TGTGCCAGCAGGAGAGGCATGAACGAGCAGTACTTC. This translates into CASRRGMNEQYF.

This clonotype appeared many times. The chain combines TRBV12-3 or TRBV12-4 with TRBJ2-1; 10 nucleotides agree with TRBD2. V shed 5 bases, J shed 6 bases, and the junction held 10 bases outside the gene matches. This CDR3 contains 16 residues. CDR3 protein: CASSPLTSGTLNEQFF. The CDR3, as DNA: TGTGCCAGCAGTCCCCTAACTAGCGGGACCCTCAATGAGCAGTTCTTC.

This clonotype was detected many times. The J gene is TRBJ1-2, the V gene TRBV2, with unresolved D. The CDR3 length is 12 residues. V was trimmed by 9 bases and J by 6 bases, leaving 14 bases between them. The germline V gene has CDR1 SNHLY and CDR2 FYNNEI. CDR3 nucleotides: TGTGCCAGTTTCCGCGCCGCCCATGGCTACACCTTC. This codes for CASFRAAHGYTF.

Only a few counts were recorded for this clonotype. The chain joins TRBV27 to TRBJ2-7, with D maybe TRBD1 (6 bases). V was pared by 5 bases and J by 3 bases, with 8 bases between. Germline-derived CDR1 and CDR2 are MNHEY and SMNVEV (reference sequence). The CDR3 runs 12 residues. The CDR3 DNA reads TGTGCCAGCAGTACACAGGGCTACGAGCAGTACTTC. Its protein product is CASSTQGYEQYF.

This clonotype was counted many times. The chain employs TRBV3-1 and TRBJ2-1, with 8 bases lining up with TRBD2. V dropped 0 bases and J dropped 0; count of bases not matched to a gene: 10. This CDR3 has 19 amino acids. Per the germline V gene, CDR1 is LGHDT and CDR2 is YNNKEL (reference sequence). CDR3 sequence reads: CASSQDTAREESSYNEQFF. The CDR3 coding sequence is TGTGCCAGCAGCCAAGATACGGCGCGGGAGGAGAGCTCCTACAATGAGCAGTTCTTC.

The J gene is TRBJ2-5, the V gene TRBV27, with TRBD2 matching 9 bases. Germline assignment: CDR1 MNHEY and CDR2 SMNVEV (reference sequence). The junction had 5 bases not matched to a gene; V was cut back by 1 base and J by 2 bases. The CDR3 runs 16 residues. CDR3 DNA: TGTGCCAGCAGTTTATTTCCTAGCGGGACTCAAGAGACCCAGTACTTC. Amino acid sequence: CASSLFPSGTQETQYF.